The source of this TCR beta chain is a study of T cells in tumors after PD-1 blockade. Study summary: During anti-PD-1 treatment, some patients continued daily vismodegib 150 mg.

The length of the CDR3 is 15 residues. V dropped 1 base and J dropped 6; count of bases not matched to a gene: 6. Germline V gene data show CDR1 as SGHRS and CDR2 as YFSETQ. TCRdb's copy holds only in-frame clones and misses some; the assay was immunoSEQ multiplex PCR. The sample carries tens of thousands of clones, approximately 78% recorded once. The specimen comprised PBMCs, sampled before anti-PD-1 treatment. V usage is TRBV5-1 and J usage is TRBJ1-5, with 8 bases lining up with TRBD1. The receptor was derived from a human donor with basal cell carcinoma. Here the CDR3 DNA reads TGCGCCAGCAGCTTGCATCAGGGGGCCAGTCAGCCCCAGCATTTT. This gives the protein CASSLHQGASQPQHF.